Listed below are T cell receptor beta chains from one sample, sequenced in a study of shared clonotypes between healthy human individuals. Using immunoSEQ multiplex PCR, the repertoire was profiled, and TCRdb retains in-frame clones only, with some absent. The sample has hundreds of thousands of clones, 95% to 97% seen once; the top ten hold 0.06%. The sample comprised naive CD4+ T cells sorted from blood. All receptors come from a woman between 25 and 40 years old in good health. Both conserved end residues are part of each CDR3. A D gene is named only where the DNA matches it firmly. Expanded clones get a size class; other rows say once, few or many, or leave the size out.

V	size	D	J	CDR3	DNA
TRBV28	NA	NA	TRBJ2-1	CASSPVHWSEQFF	TGTGCCAGCAGTCCGGTCCACTGGTCTGAGCAGTTCTTC
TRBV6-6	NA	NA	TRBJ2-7	CASSYDFSYEQYF	TGTGCCAGCAGTTACGACTTCTCCTACGAGCAGTACTTC
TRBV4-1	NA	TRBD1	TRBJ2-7	CASSHLRDRGTGEQYF	TGCGCCAGCAGCCATTTGCGGGACAGGGGTACTGGCGAGCAGTACTTC
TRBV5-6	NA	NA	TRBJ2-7	CASDRGGYEQYF	TGTGCCAGCGATAGGGGGGGCTACGAGCAGTACTTC
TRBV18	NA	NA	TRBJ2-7	CASTMGPLKEQYF	TGTGCCAGCACGATGGGGCCCCTAAAGGAGCAGTACTTC
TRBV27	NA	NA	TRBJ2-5	CASSQRGTYQETQYF	TGTGCCAGCAGCCAACGGGGGACTTACCAAGAGACCCAGTACTTC
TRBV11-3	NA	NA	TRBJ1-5	CASSGTVSNQPQHF	TGTGCCAGCAGCGGGACCGTCTCCAATCAGCCCCAGCATTTT
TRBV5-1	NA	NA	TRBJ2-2	CASSFSSVNTGELFF	TGCGCCAGCAGCTTCTCGAGCGTGAACACCGGGGAGCTGTTTTTT
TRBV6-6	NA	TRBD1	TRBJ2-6	CASRPTGGGANVLTF	TGTGCCAGCAGACCCACAGGGGGTGGGGCCAACGTCCTGACTTTC
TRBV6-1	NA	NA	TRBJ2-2	CASSGLDGSGELFF	TGTGCCAGCAGTGGACTAGACGGATCCGGGGAGCTGTTTTTT
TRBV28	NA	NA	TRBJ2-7	CASSGSYEQYF	TGTGCCAGCAGTGGCTCCTACGAGCAGTACTTC
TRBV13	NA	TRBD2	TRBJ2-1	CASSSGRPYNEQFF	TGTGCCAGTAGTAGCGGGAGACCCTACAATGAGCAGTTCTTC
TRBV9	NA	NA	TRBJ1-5	CASSVGVGGNQPQHF	TGTGCCAGCAGCGTAGGGGTAGGTGGGAATCAGCCCCAGCATTTT
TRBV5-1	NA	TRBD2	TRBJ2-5	CASSTGLAGGPRETQYF	TGCGCCAGCAGCACCGGACTAGCGGGAGGGCCGCGGGAGACCCAGTACTTC
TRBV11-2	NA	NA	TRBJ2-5	CASSSWAGTQYF	TGTGCCAGCAGCTCCTGGGCCGGGACCCAGTACTTC
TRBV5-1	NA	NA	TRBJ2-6	CASSLGTGANVLTF	TGCGCCAGCAGCTTGGGTACTGGGGCCAACGTCCTGACTTTC
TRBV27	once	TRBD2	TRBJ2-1	CASSPRTSGSRNEQFF	TGTGCCAGCAGTCCTAGGACTAGCGGGAGTAGGAATGAGCAGTTCTTC
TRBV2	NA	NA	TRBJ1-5	CASSSQGRQPQHF	TGTGCCAGCAGTAGCCAGGGGAGACAGCCCCAGCATTTT
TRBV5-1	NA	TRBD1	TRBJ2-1	CASSLGQGRDEQFF	TGCGCCAGCAGCTTGGGACAGGGACGGGATGAGCAGTTCTTC
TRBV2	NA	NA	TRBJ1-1	CASSEGAFEAFF	TGTGCCAGCAGTGAGGGGGCCTTTGAAGCTTTCTTT
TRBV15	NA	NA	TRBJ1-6	CATSSHIGYNSPLHF	TGTGCCACCAGCAGCCACATCGGCTATAATTCACCCCTCCACTTT
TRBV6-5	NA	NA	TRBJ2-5	CASRTRGPSETQYF	TGTGCCAGCAGGACGCGGGGTCCTTCGGAGACCCAGTACTTC
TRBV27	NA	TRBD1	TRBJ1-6	CASSFTWRQGDSPLHF	TGTGCCAGCAGTTTCACCTGGAGACAGGGAGATTCACCCCTCCACTTT
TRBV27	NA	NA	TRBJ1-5	CASSLQGGQPQHF	TGTGCCAGCAGTTTACAGGGAGGCCAGCCCCAGCATTTT
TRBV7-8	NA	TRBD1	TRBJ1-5	CASSSPGQGNQPQHF	TGTGCCAGCAGCTCCCCGGGACAGGGAAATCAGCCCCAGCATTTT
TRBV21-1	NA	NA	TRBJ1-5	CASSRRGTASNQPQHF	TGTGCCAGCAGCAGGCGGGGGACAGCTAGCAATCAGCCCCAGCATTTT
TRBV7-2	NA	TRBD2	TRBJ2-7	CASSDLAGEIYEQYF	TGTGCCAGCAGCGACCTAGCGGGAGAAATCTACGAGCAGTACTTC
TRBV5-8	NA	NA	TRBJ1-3	CASNGLGTGNTIYF	TGTGCCAGCAATGGTCTGGGGACTGGAAACACCATATATTTT
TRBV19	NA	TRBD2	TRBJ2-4	CASSGLNLGLDLNIQYF	TGTGCCAGTAGTGGGCTTAATTTAGGACTAGACCTAAACATTCAGTACTTC
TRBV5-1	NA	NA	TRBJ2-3	CASSRTGISADTQYF	TGCGCCAGCAGCCGGACGGGGATCTCGGCAGATACGCAGTATTTT
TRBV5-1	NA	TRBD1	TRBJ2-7	CASSPGTAYEQYF	TGCGCCAGCAGCCCCGGGACAGCCTACGAGCAGTACTTC
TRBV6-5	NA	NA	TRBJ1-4	CASSRTTNEKLFF	TGTGCCAGCAGTCGAACAACTAATGAAAAACTGTTTTTT
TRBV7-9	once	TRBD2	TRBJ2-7	CASSSTSGSGEQYF	TGTGCCAGCAGCTCTACTAGCGGCTCGGGGGAGCAGTACTTC
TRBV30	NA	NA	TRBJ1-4	CAWSVTQGGEKLFF	TGTGCCTGGAGTGTTACACAGGGAGGTGAAAAACTGTTTTTT
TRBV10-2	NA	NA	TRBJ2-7	CASKPSPPPGEQYF	TGCGCCAGCAAGCCTTCGCCCCCCCCCGGCGAGCAGTACTTC
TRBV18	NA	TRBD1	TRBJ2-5	CASSPQPSRDSQETQYF	TGTGCCAGCTCACCACAACCGAGTCGGGACAGCCAAGAGACCCAGTACTTC
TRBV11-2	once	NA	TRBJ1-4	CASSRPTNEKLFF	TGTGCCAGCTCGCGCCCAACTAATGAAAAACTGTTTTTT